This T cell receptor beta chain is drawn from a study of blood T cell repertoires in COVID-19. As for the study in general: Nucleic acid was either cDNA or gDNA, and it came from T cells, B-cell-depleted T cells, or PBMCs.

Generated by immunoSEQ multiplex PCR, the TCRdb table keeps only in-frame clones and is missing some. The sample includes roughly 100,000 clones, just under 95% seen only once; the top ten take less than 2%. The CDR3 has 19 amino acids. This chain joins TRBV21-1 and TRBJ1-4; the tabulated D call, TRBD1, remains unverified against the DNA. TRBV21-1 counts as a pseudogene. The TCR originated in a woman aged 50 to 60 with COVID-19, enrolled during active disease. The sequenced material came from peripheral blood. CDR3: CASSATESDRRSTNEKLFF. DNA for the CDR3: TGTGCCAGCAGCGCTACAGAGTCAGACAGGCGCTCAACTAATGAAAAACTGTTTTTT.